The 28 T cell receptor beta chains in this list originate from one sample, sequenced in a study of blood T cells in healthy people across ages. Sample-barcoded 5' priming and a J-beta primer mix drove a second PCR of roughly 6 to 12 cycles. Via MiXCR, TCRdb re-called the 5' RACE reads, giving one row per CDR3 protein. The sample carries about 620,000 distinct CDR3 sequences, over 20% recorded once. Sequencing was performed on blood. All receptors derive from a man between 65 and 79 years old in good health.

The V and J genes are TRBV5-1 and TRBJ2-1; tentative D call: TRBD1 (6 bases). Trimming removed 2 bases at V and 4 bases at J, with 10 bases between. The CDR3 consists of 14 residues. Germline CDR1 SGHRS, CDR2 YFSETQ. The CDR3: CASSFVGQYNEQFF. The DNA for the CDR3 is TGCGCCAGCAGCTTCGTAGGACAGTACAATGAGCAGTTCTTC.

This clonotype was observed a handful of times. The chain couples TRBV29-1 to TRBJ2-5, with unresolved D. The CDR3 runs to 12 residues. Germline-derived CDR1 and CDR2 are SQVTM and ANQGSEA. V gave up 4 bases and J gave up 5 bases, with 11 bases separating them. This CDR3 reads CSVARGAETQYF. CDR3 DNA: TGCAGCGTTGCTCGCGGTGCGGAGACCCAGTACTTC.

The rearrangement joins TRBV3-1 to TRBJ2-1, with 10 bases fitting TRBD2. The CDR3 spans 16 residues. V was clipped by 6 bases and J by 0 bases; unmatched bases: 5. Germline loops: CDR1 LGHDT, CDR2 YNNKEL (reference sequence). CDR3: CASRWGTSASYNEQFF. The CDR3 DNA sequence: TGTGCCAGCAGATGGGGGACTAGCGCCTCCTACAATGAGCAGTTCTTC.

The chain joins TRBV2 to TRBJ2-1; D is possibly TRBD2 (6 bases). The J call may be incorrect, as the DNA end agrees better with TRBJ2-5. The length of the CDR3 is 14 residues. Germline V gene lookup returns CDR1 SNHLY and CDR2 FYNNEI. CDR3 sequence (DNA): TGTGCCAGCAGTCGGGACTTATCCCAAGAGACCCAGTACTTC. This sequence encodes CASSRDLSQETQYF.

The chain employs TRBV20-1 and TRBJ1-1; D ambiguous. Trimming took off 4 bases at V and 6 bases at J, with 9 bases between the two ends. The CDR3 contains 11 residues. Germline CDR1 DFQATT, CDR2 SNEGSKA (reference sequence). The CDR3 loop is CSATRTAEAFF. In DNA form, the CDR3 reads TGCAGTGCTACTCGGACCGCTGAAGCTTTCTTT.

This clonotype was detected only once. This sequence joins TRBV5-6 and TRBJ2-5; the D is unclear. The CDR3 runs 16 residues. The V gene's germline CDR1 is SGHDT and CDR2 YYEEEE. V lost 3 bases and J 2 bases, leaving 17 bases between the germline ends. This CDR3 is CASSWRKGSIQETQYF. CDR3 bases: TGTGCCAGCAGCTGGAGAAAGGGCTCAATACAAGAGACCCAGTACTTC. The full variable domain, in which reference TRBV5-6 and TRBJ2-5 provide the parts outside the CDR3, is DAGVTQSPTHLIKTRGQQVTLRCSPKSGHDTVSWYQQALGQGPQFIFQYYEEEERQRGNFPDRFSGHQFPNYSSELNVNALLLGDSALYLCASSWRKGSIQETQYFGPGTRLLVL.

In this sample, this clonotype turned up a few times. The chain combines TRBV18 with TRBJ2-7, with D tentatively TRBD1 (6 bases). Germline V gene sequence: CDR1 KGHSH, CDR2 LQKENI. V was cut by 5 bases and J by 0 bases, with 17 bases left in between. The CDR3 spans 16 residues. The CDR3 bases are TGTGCCAGCTCAGCCCTCCGGGACACCATCTCCTACGAGCAGTACTTC. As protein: CASSALRDTISYEQYF.

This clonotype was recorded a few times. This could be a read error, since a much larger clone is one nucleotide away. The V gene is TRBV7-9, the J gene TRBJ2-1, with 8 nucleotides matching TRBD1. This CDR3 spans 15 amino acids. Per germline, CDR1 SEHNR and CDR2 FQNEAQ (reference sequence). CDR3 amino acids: CASSPSTGVYNEQLF. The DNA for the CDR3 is TGTGCCAGCAGCCCTTCGACAGGGGTCTACAATGAGCAGCTCTTC.

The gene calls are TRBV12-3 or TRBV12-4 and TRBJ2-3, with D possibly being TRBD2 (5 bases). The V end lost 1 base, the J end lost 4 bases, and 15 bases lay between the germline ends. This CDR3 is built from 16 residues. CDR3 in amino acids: CASSLVRGVGADTQYF. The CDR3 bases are TGTGCCAGCAGTTTAGTCCGGGGAGTGGGCGCAGATACGCAGTATTTT.

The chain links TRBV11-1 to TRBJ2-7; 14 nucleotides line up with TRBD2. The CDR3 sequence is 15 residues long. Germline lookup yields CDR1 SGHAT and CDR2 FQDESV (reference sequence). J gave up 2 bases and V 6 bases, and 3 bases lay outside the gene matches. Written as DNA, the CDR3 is TGTGCCAGCAGTTGGGGACTAGCGGGAGCCTACGAGCAGTACTTC. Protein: CASSWGLAGAYEQYF. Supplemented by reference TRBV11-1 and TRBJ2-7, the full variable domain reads EAEVAQSPRYKITEKSQAVAFWCDPISGHATLYWYRQILGQGPELLVQFQDESVVDDSQLPKDRFSAERLKGVDSTLKIQPAELGDSAMYLCASSWGLAGAYEQYFGPGTRLTVT.

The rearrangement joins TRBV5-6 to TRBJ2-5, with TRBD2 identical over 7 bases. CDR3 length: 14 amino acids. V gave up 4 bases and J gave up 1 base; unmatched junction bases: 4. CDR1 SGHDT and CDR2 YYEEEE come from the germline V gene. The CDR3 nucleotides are TGTGCCAGCAGCAAGGGACTACCCCAAGAGACCCAGTACTTC. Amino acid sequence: CASSKGLPQETQYF.

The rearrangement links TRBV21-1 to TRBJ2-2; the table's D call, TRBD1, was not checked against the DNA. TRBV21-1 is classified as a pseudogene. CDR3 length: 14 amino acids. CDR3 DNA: TGTGCCAGCACCTTGGACAAAAACACCGGGGAGCTGTTTTTT. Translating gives CASTLDKNTGELFF.

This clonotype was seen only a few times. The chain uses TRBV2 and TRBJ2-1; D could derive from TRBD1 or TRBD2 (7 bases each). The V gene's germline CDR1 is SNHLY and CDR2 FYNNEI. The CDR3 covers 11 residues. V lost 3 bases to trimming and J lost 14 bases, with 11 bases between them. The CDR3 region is CASSDRGREFF. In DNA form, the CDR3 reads TGTGCCAGCAGTGACAGGGGGAGGGAGTTCTTC.

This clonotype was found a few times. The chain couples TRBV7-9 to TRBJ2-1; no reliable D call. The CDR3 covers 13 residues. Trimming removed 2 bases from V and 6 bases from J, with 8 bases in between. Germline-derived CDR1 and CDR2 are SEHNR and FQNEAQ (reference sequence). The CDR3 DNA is TGTGCCAGCAGCTTAATGCGGATCAATGAGCAGTTCTTC. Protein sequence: CASSLMRINEQFF. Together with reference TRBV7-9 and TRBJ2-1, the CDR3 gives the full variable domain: DTGVSQNPRHKITKRGQNVTFRCDPISEHNRLYWYRQTLGQGPEFLTYFQNEAQLEKSRLLSDRFSAERPKGSFSTLEIQRTEQGDSAMYLCASSLMRINEQFFGPGTRLTVL.

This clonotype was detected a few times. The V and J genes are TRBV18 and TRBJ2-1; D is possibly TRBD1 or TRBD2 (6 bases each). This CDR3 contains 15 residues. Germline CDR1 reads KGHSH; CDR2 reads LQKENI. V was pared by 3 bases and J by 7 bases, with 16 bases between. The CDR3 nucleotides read TGTGCCAGCTCACCTGGGGGGACAAAGATGAATGAGCAGTTCTTC. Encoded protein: CASSPGGTKMNEQFF.

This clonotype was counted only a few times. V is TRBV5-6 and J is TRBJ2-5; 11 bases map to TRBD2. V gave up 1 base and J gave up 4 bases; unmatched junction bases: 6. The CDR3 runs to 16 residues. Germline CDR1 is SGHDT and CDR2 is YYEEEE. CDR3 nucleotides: TGTGCCAGCAGCTTGATGACTAGCGGGATCTCAGAGACCCAGTACTTC. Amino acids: CASSLMTSGISETQYF.

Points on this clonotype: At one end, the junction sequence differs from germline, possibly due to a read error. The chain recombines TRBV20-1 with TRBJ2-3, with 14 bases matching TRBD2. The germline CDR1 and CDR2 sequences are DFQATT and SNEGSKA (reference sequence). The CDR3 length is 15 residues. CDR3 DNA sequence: TGCAGTGCTCGACTAGCGGGAGGGCGCACAGGTACGCAGTATTTT. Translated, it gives CSARLAGGRTGTQYF.

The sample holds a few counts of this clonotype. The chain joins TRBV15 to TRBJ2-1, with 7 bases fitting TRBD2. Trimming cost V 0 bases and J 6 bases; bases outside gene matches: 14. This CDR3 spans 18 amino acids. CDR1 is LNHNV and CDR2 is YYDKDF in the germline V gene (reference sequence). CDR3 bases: TGTGCCACCAGCAGAGATCCACGGAGCGGGACTTCGGGCAATGAGCAGTTCTTC. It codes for CATSRDPRSGTSGNEQFF. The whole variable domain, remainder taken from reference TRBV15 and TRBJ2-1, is DAMVIQNPRYQVTQFGKPVTLSCSQTLNHNVMYWYQQKSSQAPKLLFHYYDKDFNNEADTPDNFQSRRPNTSFCFLDIRSPGLGDTAMYLCATSRDPRSGTSGNEQFFGPGTRLTVL.

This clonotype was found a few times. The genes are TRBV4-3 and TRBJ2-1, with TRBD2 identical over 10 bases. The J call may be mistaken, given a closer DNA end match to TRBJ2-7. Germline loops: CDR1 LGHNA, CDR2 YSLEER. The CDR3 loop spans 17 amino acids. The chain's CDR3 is CLSSQTVLAGRSYEQYF. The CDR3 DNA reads TGCCTCAGCAGCCAAACTGTACTAGCGGGGAGGTCCTACGAGCAGTACTTC.

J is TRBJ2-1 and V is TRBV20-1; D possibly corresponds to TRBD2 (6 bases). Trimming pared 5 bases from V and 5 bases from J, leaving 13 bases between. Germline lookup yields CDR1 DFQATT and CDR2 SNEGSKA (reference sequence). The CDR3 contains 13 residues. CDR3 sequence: CSASGTSDNEQFF. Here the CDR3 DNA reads TGCAGTGCTTCCGGGACTTCAGACAATGAGCAGTTCTTC.

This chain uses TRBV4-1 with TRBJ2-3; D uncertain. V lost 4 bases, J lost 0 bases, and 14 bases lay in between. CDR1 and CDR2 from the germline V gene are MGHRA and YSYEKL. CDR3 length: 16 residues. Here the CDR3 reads CASSRTRPSSTDTQYF. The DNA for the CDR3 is TGCGCCAGCAGCCGCACTCGGCCCTCTAGCACAGATACGCAGTATTTT.

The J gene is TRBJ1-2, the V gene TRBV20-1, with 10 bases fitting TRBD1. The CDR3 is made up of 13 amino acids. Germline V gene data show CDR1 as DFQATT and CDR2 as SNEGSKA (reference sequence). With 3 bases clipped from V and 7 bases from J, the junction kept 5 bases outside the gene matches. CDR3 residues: CSARPTGGSGYTF. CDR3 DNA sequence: TGCAGTGCTAGGCCGACAGGGGGCAGTGGCTACACCTTC.

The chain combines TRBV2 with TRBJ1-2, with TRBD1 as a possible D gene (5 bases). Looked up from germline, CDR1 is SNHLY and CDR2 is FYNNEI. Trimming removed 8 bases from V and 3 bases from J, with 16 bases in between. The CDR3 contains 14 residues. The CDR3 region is CASYTGQGHYGYTF. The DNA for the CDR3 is TGTGCCAGCTACACGGGGCAGGGCCACTATGGCTACACCTTC.

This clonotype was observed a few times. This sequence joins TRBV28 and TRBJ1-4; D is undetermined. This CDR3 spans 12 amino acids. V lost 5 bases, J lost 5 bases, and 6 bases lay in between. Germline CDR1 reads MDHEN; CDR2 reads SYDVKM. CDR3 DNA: TGTGCCAGCAGTGTAGTGAATGAAAAACTGTTTTTT. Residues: CASSVVNEKLFF.

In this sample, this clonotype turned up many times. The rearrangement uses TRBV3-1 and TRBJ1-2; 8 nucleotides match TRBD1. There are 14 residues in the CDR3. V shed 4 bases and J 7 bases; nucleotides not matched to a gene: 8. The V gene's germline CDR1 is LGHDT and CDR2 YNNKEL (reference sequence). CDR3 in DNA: TGTGCCAGCAGCCGAGGGACAGGCAGCAGTGGCTACACCTTC. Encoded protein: CASSRGTGSSGYTF. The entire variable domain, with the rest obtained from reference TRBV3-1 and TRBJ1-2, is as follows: DTAVSQTPKYLVTQMGNDKSIKCEQNLGHDTMYWYKQDSKKFLKIMFSYNNKELIINETVPNRFSPKSPDKAHLNLHINSLELGDSAVYFCASSRGTGSSGYTFGSGTRLTVV.

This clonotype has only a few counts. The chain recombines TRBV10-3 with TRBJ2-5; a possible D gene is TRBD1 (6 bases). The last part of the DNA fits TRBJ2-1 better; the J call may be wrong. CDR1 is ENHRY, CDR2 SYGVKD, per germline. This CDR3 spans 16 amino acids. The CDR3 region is CAISERGGSTHNEQFF. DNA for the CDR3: TGTGCCATCAGTGAGAGAGGGGGAAGCACACACAATGAGCAGTTCTTC.

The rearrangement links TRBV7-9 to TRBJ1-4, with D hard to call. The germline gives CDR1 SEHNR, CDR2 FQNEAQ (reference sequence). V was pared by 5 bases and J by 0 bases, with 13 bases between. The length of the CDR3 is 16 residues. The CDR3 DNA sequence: TGTGCCAGCAGCGTCCTCGCGGCATCAACTAATGAAAAACTGTTTTTT. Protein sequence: CASSVLAASTNEKLFF.

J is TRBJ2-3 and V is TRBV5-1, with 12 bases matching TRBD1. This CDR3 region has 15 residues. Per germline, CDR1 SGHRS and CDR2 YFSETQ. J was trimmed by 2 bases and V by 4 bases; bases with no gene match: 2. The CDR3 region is CASSGDRGLTDTQYF. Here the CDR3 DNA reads TGCGCCAGCAGCGGGGACAGGGGGCTCACAGATACGCAGTATTTT.